This is a list of T cell receptor beta chains from one sample in a study of T cells in Graves' hyperthyroidism and ophthalmopathy. TCRdb recomputed calls from the multiplex PCR reads with MiXCR, one row per CDR3 protein. In the table there are around 620,000 distinct CDR3 sequences, 15% to 20% of which are singletons. The sample was blood. Every receptor here comes from a woman between 25 and 40 years old with Graves' hyperthyroidism. Both conserved end residues are part of each CDR3.

>TRBV9|TRBJ1-4
CASSAPADEKLFF
>TRBV3-1|TRBJ2-1
CASSQGLAPNEQFF
>TRBV10-1|TRBJ2-3
CASSDRSGGTDTQYF
>TRBV6-2/TRBV6-3|TRBJ1-2
CASSLPQDFERGVYTF
>TRBV6-1|TRBJ1-4
CASIPAGTNEKLFF
>TRBV5-1|TRBJ2-3
CASSLPAASTDTQYF
>TRBV3-1|TRBJ2-6
CASSQEALAGYSGANVLTF
>TRBV5-6|TRBJ2-1
CASSRDKGQFF
>TRBV6-6|TRBJ1-2
CASSYSTRRASYGYTF
>TRBV7-6|TRBJ1-2
CASSSGQAKGYTF
>TRBV15|TRBJ2-7
CATSRDKGVSGGQYF
>TRBV27|TRBJ1-6
CASRPTRDSYNSPLHF
>TRBV6-1|TRBJ2-7
CASNGEGVNEQYF
>TRBV20-1|TRBJ2-7
CSAPTSGRFGYEQYF
>TRBV20-1|TRBJ2-1
CSAHGGASGSGGANEQFF
>TRBV12-3/TRBV12-4|TRBJ2-7
CASRPPGWRNEQYF
>TRBV6-1|TRBJ1-5
CASSPRGGARDSNRPQHF
>TRBV5-4|TRBJ1-2
CASSLAGTGGRGYTF
>TRBV7-9|TRBJ1-1
CASSLWLEGTVAFF
>TRBV5-4|TRBJ1-4
CASSPTPGTSGEKLSF
>TRBV6-1|TRBJ1-3
CASRRLDGNTIYF
>TRBV5-6|TRBJ2-5
CASSLTGQGEGETQYF
>TRBV27|TRBJ2-3
CASSLFTMGLANDSTDTQYF
>TRBV7-9|TRBJ2-2
CASSLSTRAGELFF